The following is a T cell receptor (beta chain) sequence with its context. These data belong to a study of blood T cell repertoires in COVID-19. Produced via immunoSEQ multiplex PCR; TCRdb's table is partial and in-frame only. The repertoire holds around 700,000 clones, with just under 90% as singletons. Germline lookup yields CDR1 SQVTM and CDR2 ANQGSEA. The ends were cut back, 6 bases at V and 4 bases at J, with 18 bases in the middle. The CDR3 runs to 15 residues. The sequence derives from a woman in her late teens or twenties with acute or convalescent COVID-19. Sample: peripheral blood. This chain uses TRBV29-1 with TRBJ2-2, with no clear D. The CDR3: CSVAPEPLITGELFF. DNA for the CDR3: TGCAGCGTCGCTCCGGAGCCCCTAATCACCGGGGAGCTGTTTTTT.